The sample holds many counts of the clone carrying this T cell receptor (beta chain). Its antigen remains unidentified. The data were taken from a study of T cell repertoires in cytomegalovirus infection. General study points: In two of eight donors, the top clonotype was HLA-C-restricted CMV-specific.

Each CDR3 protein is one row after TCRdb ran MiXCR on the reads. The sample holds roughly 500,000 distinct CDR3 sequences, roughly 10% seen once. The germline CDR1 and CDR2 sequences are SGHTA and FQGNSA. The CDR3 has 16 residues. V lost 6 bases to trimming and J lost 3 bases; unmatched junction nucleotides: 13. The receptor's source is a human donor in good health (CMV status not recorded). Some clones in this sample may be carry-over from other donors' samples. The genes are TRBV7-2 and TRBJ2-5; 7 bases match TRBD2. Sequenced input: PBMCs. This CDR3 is CASRHGGGGREETQYF. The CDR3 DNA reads TGTGCCAGCAGACATGGGGGGGGGGGGAGAGAAGAGACCCAGTACTTC.